This T cell receptor (beta chain) was identified in a study of blood T cell repertoires in COVID-19. Study information: Some COVID-19 samples were acute and others convalescent; all came from the United States, Italy and Spain. PBMCs, B-cell-depleted T cells, or T cells provided the cDNA or gDNA that made up the material.

The CDR3 covers 14 residues. The J segment lost 10 bases and the V segment lost 4 bases, leaving 10 bases of the junction unmatched. Looked up from germline, CDR1 is ENHRY and CDR2 is SYGVKD. Authors' data handling: Reference gene primer amplification in the assay estimated nucleated cell counts. Repertoires were generated with immunoSEQ multiplex PCR, while TCRdb's copy carries only in-frame clones and drops some. That table is the source of V, J and clone size, and D and trimming were worked out from the DNA. The data show under 40,000 clones, with about 78% seen just once and roughly 7.4% held by the top ten.

The chain recombines TRBV10-3 with TRBJ1-1, with TRBD1 identical over 9 bases. The sequence was collected from a woman aged 55-75 years with acute or convalescent COVID-19. Sequencing was performed on peripheral blood. The CDR3 nucleotides read TGTGCCATCAGTGTTCGGGACAGGGAGGGGGCAGCTTTCTTT. Encoded protein: CAISVRDREGAAFF.